This T cell receptor beta chain is drawn from a study of cytomegalovirus exposure and HLA in healthy donors (dated 2017 in TCRdb). General notes on the study: In an earlier analysis of under 600 of the donors, about 270 Gb of sequence data and 90 million to 120 million unique TCR beta sequences from about 179 million T cells were reported. The study combined high-throughput TCR immunosequencing, statistical association of individual TCRs with disease status, and machine learning to predict cytomegalovirus infection status. Of the roughly 390 genotyped donors, 65% to 90% were placed in the genetic ancestry cluster associated with self-reported Caucasian donors. Alongside the repertoire data, information on donor age, sex, ethnicity and CMV serostatus was compiled. About 280 gigabases of sequencing data and approximately 85 million unique TCR sequences were included in an early release covering over 600 HLA-typed donors. HLA typing included class I and class II loci at four-digit resolution. In a later genetic analysis, genome-wide SNP genotypes for about 55% of the roughly 700 donors were used, and that subset was treated as a discovery cohort. Among 300 to 450 genotyped donors of the cohort, an average of approximately 240,000 unique TCR beta nucleotide sequences were sequenced per donor, around 18% of them non-productive. A later analysis re-examined previously published TCR beta repertoires from 500 to 700 donors and added high-resolution HLA genotyping to investigate patterns of TCR occurrence. Every repertoire in the discovery cohort had been generated on one and the same sequencing platform. In the later analysis, no new phenotypic data were used to find candidate immune exposures; instead, reliance was placed on TCR beta sequences and their occurrence across donors. Besides the first cohort of roughly 640 subjects, a separate validation cohort made up of over a hundred different subjects was used. The number of donors typed differed by locus, with 629-630 for A, B, C, DRB1 and DQB1, 522 for DQA1, approximately 580 for DPA1, and around 450 for DPB1. The study aimed to test whether cataloging public T cell receptors could reveal signatures of past pathogen exposure. Because of strong linkage in the cohort, roughly five DR-DQ haplotypes were treated as single units for association and clustering. The study used immunosequencing to profile the T cell repertoires of several hundred subjects and linked those repertoires to cytomegalovirus serostatus. An earlier analysis of 587 of the donors applied high-throughput TCR beta sequencing to assess whether each TCR beta V gene segment acted as functional or pseudogenic.

The receptor library was made with the immunoSEQ multiplex PCR assay. A mixture of 60 forward primers for TCR Vbeta segments and 13 reverse primers for TCR Jbeta segments was used in the multiplex PCR. The CDR3 region of rearranged TCR beta genes was amplified from genomic DNA by a multiplex PCR assay. Amplified TCR beta libraries were sequenced as 87-base-pair reads on the Illumina HiSeq System. The paper's processing steps were these. A later analysis counted about 80 million unique TCR beta chains across the 666 repertoires, and 9 million to 14 million of these chains were shared by at least two donors. Raw reads were error-corrected and collapsed into unique sequences by a nearest-neighbor algorithm in which closely related sequences were merged to remove PCR and sequencing errors. CDR3 sequences were aligned to IMGT reference sequences to assign V, D and J gene segments. For a sequence to be retained, at least a six-nucleotide match to both a V gene segment and a J gene segment was required. A rearrangement was called productive if the CDR3 had no stop codons and remained in frame with V and J, and every other rearrangement was called non-productive. CDR3 was defined according to IMGT convention as the region running from the second conserved V-encoded cysteine to the conserved J-encoded phenylalanine. The earlier analysis of about 590 of the donors excluded sequences that lacked an unambiguous match to a single V gene segment. An earlier analysis of about 600 of the donors called V segments functional above 56.7% productive rearrangements and segregating when the between-donor standard deviation exceeded 5%. A statistical classification framework was built for diagnosing cytomegalovirus status from the catalog of TCR beta chain sequences. V and J gene assignment, in a later analysis, came from comparing TCR nucleotide sequences with IMGT/GENE-DB human TR gene sequences. The TCRdist pipeline was used in a later analysis to assign CDR3 sequences and most-parsimonious VDJ recombination scenarios. In a later analysis, each TCR beta chain was defined by its CDR3 amino acid sequence together with its V-gene family, and reads lacking a unique V-gene family were excluded. To address suspected cross-contamination and a sequencing artifact, a later analysis removed around 590 highly shared, low-generation-probability nucleotide sequences. For each public chain, a later analysis derived a clonal expansion index from normalized ranks of inferred template counts within each repertoire. A later analysis computed generation probabilities with a VDJ recombination model fitted to out-of-frame rearrangements, and checked the results against IGoR. In a later analysis, TCR-TCR, TCR-HLA and TCR-CMV co-occurrence was scored with hypergeometric tests, and a repertoire-size bias correction was applied to TCR pairs. In a later analysis, false discovery rates were estimated by permuting HLA or CMV assignments 20 times. In a later analysis, co-occurring TCRs were grouped with DBSCAN, and TCRdist sequence similarity was added when clustering was performed within HLA-allele-positive subsets. Co-occurrence clustering excluded repertoires with fewer than 30,000 or more than 120,000 public chains, plus five with anomalous nucleotide sharing. Held by TCRdb, this immuneACCESS table contains in-frame sequences only and omits some clones. Under half of the omission traces to an unresolved V gene where checked; the cause of the rest is unknown. That table is the source of V, J and clone size, and D and trimming were worked out from the DNA. Within this sample are roughly 180,000 clones, with 70% to 85% of them counted one time only. In total, the top ten clones hold less than 1.5% of the sample.

The cohort consisted of 650 to 700 healthy bone marrow donors. At the time of sampling, all cohort members were nominally healthy, though unrecorded immune exposures were likely present. The donor tested CMV seronegative, placing the donor among the 350 or so seronegative members of the cohort. Each donor provided a peripheral blood sample, and peripheral blood mononuclear cells were used for TCR beta sequencing. Genomic DNA extraction from the blood cell samples was performed with the Qiagen DNeasy Blood Extraction Kit. What the study reported, not specific to this receptor: The earlier analysis of 587 of the donors excluded roughly 17 rarely observed V segments, including chromosome 9 orphons, because counts were too low. The sequencing pipeline was judged likely to have produced a cluster of highly shared sequence variants as a technical artifact. A later genetic analysis associated a missense DCLRE1C variant with V-gene and J-gene trimming of TCR beta chains, and an independent cohort replicated the association. This cohort had only TCR beta chains sequenced, and the lack of alpha or paired-chain data limited which features could be detected. A later analysis associated roughly 17,000 TCR beta sequences with specific HLA alleles at a false discovery rate of 0.05. Immune exposure information for the cohort was limited to CMV serostatus. A later analysis reported that several top co-occurrence clusters appeared linked to parvovirus B19, influenza, CMV and Epstein-Barr virus. An earlier analysis of approximately 590 of the donors showed that most TCR beta V segments appeared in productive rearrangements either about 87% or about 30% of the time, which broadly matched IMGT annotations. Most TCR sequences were seen in very few donors, while some public TCRs were found in many individuals. Correlated functional status among segregating V segments might be attributable to linkage disequilibrium, but an unknown experimental factor could not be ruled out. In a later analysis, HLA-associated TCR beta chains were found to be more clonally expanded and to have lower generation probabilities than equally common non-associated chains. HLA typing was unavailable for some donors at each locus, so association tests used only the typed subset. In a later analysis, the rate of TCR association differed among HLA loci, with DRB1 alleles having the most associated TCRs and HLA-C alleles having the fewest. The 87-base-pair reads could not distinguish some IMGT-functional V segments, including TRBV6-2 and TRBV6-3, so those segments were excluded. When HLA alleles, especially DR and DQ, strongly co-occurred, TCR associations were difficult to assign to individual alleles. According to a later genetic analysis, donors in an Asian-associated ancestry cluster had fewer N-insertions in productive TCRs than the approximately 690-donor mean. The authors suggested that the approach could potentially be generalized to other disease states and immunological phenotypes. The study listed 150 to 200 TCR beta chains as associated with cytomegalovirus. Sequencing depth was assumed to be roughly uniform across donors in the presence/absence analyses, though that assumption may not hold. Most CMV-associated TCR beta chains appeared to be HLA-restricted in a later analysis, and the HLA associations seemed to be driven largely by CMV exposure. In vitro tests confirmed that a few of the cytomegalovirus-associated TCR beta chains recognize cytomegalovirus antigens. A further reported finding was that TCR beta sequences accurately predicted the HLA-A and HLA-B alleles for most subjects in the first cohort. The classifier was reported to diagnose cytomegalovirus status with high specificity and sensitivity in both the original cohort and the validation cohort.

As concerns this clone: Its antigen is unknown. Base quality data are lacking; no much larger clone is found one base away.

Trimming removed 8 bases from V and 6 bases from J; the gene matches leave 26 bases unexplained. CDR1 is given as MRHNA and CDR2 as SNTAGT, both from the germline V gene. From its cysteine to its phenylalanine, the CDR3 spans 19 amino acids. The retained sequence is limited to the CDR3, 57 bases, with the frame set at the first base. Sample: PBMCs. The rearrangement joined TRBV6-4 to TRBJ2-7; TRBD1 lines up with 9 middle nucleotides. This receptor was obtained from a man in his late teens or twenties in good health and CMV-seronegative. The CDR3 reads as follows: CASLNNADRGGPTACEQYF. The DNA sequence is as follows: TGTGCCAGCCTTAATAACGCGGACAGGGGAGGTCCGACGGCCTGCGAGCAGTACTTC.